Below are 5 T cell receptor beta chains sequenced from a single sample in a study of T cell repertoires in cytomegalovirus infection. TCRdb called the reads again in MiXCR, with one record for every CDR3 protein. The sample holds roughly 68,000 distinct CDR3 sequences, 20% seen once. These receptors have no identified antigens. Sample: CD8+ T cells from cultured PBMCs, taken from culture after CMV antigen stimulation. The receptors here all came from a human donor in good health (CMV status not recorded). Some clones in this sample may be carry-over from other donors' samples.

This sequence joins TRBV20-1 and TRBJ1-2; no clear D gene. The CDR3 is 16 residues long. Trimming shortened V by 0 bases and J by 3 bases, and 17 bases separated the two germline ends. Germline lookup yields CDR1 DFQATT and CDR2 SNEGSKA (reference sequence). CDR3 protein: CSARDQAPDSYYGYTF. CDR3 nucleotide sequence: TGCAGTGCTAGAGATCAGGCCCCAGACTCGTACTATGGCTACACCTTC.

The gene calls are TRBV7-8 and TRBJ1-1, with D maybe TRBD1 (5 bases). The CDR3 is made up of 15 amino acids. Germline CDR1 SGHVS, CDR2 FQNEAQ. V lost 0 bases to trimming and J lost 4 bases, with 12 bases between them. The CDR3 DNA sequence: TGTGCCAGCAGCTTAGCCCTAGCGGGGGGCACTGAAGCTTTCTTT. This sequence encodes CASSLALAGGTEAFF.

This clonotype was observed a few times. This chain links TRBV2 with TRBJ2-3, with D possibly being TRBD1 (5 bases). The germline V and J ends were trimmed by 7 bases and 3 bases, with 8 bases remaining between them. The CDR3 contains 12 residues. Per the germline V gene, CDR1 is SNHLY and CDR2 is FYNNEI. CDR3 residues: CASNRQTDTQYF. The CDR3 coding sequence is TGTGCCAGCAACCGACAGACAGATACGCAGTATTTT.

The chain joins TRBV7-9 to TRBJ2-2, with D possibly matching TRBD1 (6 bases). The V gene's germline CDR1 is SEHNR and CDR2 FQNEAQ (reference sequence). V was shortened by 8 bases and J by 0 bases, with 13 bases between the two germline ends. This CDR3 has 15 residues. As DNA, the CDR3 is TGTGCCAGCGAAGACAGGCCCTCGAACACCGGGGAGCTGTTTTTT. Amino acids: CASEDRPSNTGELFF.

V usage is TRBV7-9 and J usage is TRBJ1-1, with D perhaps TRBD1 (6 bases). V was shortened by 5 bases and J by 11 bases, with 12 bases between the two germline ends. The CDR3 consists of 11 residues. Germline V gene sequence: CDR1 SEHNR, CDR2 FQNEAQ (reference sequence). The CDR3 DNA is TGTGCCAGCAGCCAGGGGCGGGAGGCTTTCTTT. Translation gives CASSQGREAFF.